Each of the 10 T cell receptor beta chains below was sequenced from the same sample in a study of cytotoxic CD8 clonotypes in ibrutinib-treated CLL. The method was immunoSEQ multiplex PCR; TCRdb's version includes in-frame clones alone and lacks a portion of them. The sample lists 200,000 or so clones, 70% occurring once. This specimen was PBMCs, taken after 12 months of ibrutinib treatment. The receptors come from a human donor with chronic lymphocytic leukemia.

The chain links TRBV4-2 to TRBJ1-4, with D unclear. V dropped 0 bases and J dropped 1 base, with 18 bases sitting between them. The length of the CDR3 is 19 residues. The germline gives CDR1 LGHNA, CDR2 YNFKEQ. CDR3 DNA: TGTGCCAGCAGCCAAGATAAACCAAGTTCTACCCGAACTAATGAAAAACTGTTTTTT. Encoded protein: CASSQDKPSSTRTNEKLFF.

In its sample, this clone was seen a few times. The chain recombines TRBV19 with TRBJ2-2, with D maybe TRBD1 (5 bases). The CDR3 has 13 amino acids. V was cut by 6 bases and J by 6 bases, with 11 bases left in between. In germline, CDR1 is LNHDA, CDR2 SQIVND (reference sequence). DNA of the CDR3: TGTGCCAGTAGCAAAGCAGGGTCCGGGGAGCTGTTTTTT. This encodes CASSKAGSGELFF.

This clone was counted a few times. V is TRBV7-2 and J is TRBJ2-3; D gene unclear. Germline V gene data show CDR1 as SGHTA and CDR2 as FQGNSA. V gave up 0 bases and J gave up 3 bases, with 7 bases separating them. This CDR3 has 14 amino acids. The CDR3 sequence: CASSLAGLTDTQYF. CDR3 DNA sequence: TGTGCCAGCAGCTTAGCCGGGTTAACAGATACGCAGTATTTT.

This clone was found a few times. The rearrangement joins TRBV4-1 to TRBJ2-7, with 7 bases that match TRBD1. CDR1 MGHRA and CDR2 YSYEKL come from the germline V gene. V gave up 5 bases and J gave up 3 bases; unmatched junction bases: 10. CDR3 length equals 15 residues. For the CDR3, the DNA is TGCGCCAGCAGCGACAGACAGGGTTTCAGCTACGAGCAGTACTTC. This gives the protein CASSDRQGFSYEQYF.

This chain joins TRBV18 and TRBJ2-1; D possibly corresponds to TRBD2 (6 bases). Germline V CDR1 and CDR2: KGHSH, LQKENI. V gave up 4 bases and J gave up 2 bases, with 12 bases separating them. The CDR3 spans 15 residues. CDR3 coding DNA: TGTGCCAGCTCACAGGGACTTCAACCCTACAATGAGCAGTTCTTC. It codes for CASSQGLQPYNEQFF.

The V and J genes are TRBV2 and TRBJ2-1; D unclear. Germline loops: CDR1 SNHLY, CDR2 FYNNEI. CDR3 size: 14 residues. The V gene lost 7 bases and the J gene lost 1 base, with 11 bases spanning the gap. CDR3 in amino acids: CASTPTGSYNEQFF. The CDR3 region has the DNA TGTGCCAGCACCCCTACCGGTTCCTACAATGAGCAGTTCTTC.

The chain employs TRBV2 and TRBJ1-2; TRBD1 might be the D (6 bases). CDR1 is SNHLY and CDR2 is FYNNEI in the germline V gene. Trimming took 1 base from V and 8 from J, leaving 14 bases between them. This CDR3 region has 14 residues. CDR3 nucleotides: TGTGCCAGCAGTGAAGGGGGACACTATTTCGGCTACACCTTC. Translated: CASSEGGHYFGYTF.

The chain recombines TRBV25-1 with TRBJ1-1; D gene unclear. The CDR3 consists of 14 residues. V was pared by 2 bases and J by 3 bases, with 10 bases between. CDR1 is MGHDK and CDR2 is SYGVNS in the germline V gene. CDR3 in amino acids: CASSEAGVYTEAFF. The DNA of the CDR3 is TGTGCCAGCAGTGAAGCCGGGGTGTACACTGAAGCTTTCTTT.

This chain connects TRBV6-5 to TRBJ2-7; 8 positions match TRBD2. V gave up 6 bases and J gave up 4 bases; unmatched junction bases: 8. This CDR3 region has 14 residues. Per the germline V gene, CDR1 is MNHEY and CDR2 is SVGAGI. CDR3 DNA: TGTGCCAGCAGGCGCCCCCGGGAGGGATACGAGCAGTACTTC. It translates to CASRRPREGYEQYF.

The rearrangement joins TRBV5-1 to TRBJ2-7, with D unclear. Germline V gene sequence: CDR1 SGHRS, CDR2 YFSETQ. Trimming removed 0 bases at V and 2 bases at J, with 9 bases between. This CDR3 is 14 amino acids long. In DNA form, the CDR3 reads TGCGCCAGCAGCTTGGTGGATGGACCCTACGAGCAGTACTTC. This translates into CASSLVDGPYEQYF.